The TCR beta chain described here comes from a study of cytomegalovirus exposure and HLA in healthy donors. Whole-study results and caveats: It was reported that the classifier diagnosed cytomegalovirus status with high specificity and sensitivity in both the original and validation cohorts. A later analysis reported that several of the most significant clusters appeared to be linked to common viral pathogens, among them Epstein-Barr virus. Roughly uniform depth of sequencing across donors was assumed in presence/absence analyses.

A note on this clone: Its antigen is not identified.

The PCR was carried out with 60 Vbeta primers and 13 Jbeta primers. Generated by immunoSEQ multiplex PCR, the TCRdb table keeps only in-frame clones and is missing some. The table has roughly 190,000 clones, 75% to 80% seen once. The CDR3 runs to 14 residues. Germline assignment: CDR1 MNHNY and CDR2 SVGAGI (reference sequence). Trimming shortened V by 7 bases and J by 3 bases, and 16 bases separated the two germline ends. The chain uses TRBV6-6 and TRBJ2-7; a weak D match, TRBD2 (7 bases). This TCR came from a woman aged 25 to 39 in good health and CMV-seropositive. The sequenced sample consisted of PBMCs. CDR3 bases: TGTGCCAGCAACCCACAGGGCGGGGGCTACGAGCAGTACTTC. Translated: CASNPQGGGYEQYF.